The next 10 T cell receptor beta chains were all read from a single sample in a study of circulating CD8 cells and anti-PD-1 response in melanoma. The QIAseq Immune Repertoire TCR panel built the libraries from roughly 15 ng of total RNA. TCRdb used MiXCR to reprocess the reads, holding one entry per CDR3 protein. The table records fewer than 750 distinct CDR3 sequences, 9.5% to 10% of them present only once. From live CD3+CD8+TCRalphabeta+ cells, four PD-1 and/or TIGIT subsets were sorted. Here the sequenced sample was CD8+ T cells from PBMCs, taken at baseline or after one month of anti-PD-1 therapy (not recorded which). Source of these receptors: a human donor with melanoma.

By share, this clonotype ranks as large. The chain employs TRBV24-1 and TRBJ2-1; the match to TRBD1 covers 8 bases. V lost 2 bases, J lost 6 bases, and 8 bases stayed unmatched. The germline CDR1 and CDR2 sequences are KGHDR and SFDVKD. This CDR3 region has 16 residues. The CDR3 sequence is CATSDSGTGEINEQFF. The DNA of the CDR3 is TGTGCCACCAGTGATTCCGGGACAGGAGAAATCAATGAGCAGTTCTTC.

This clonotype is labeled large (0.1 to 1%). The chain joins TRBV3-1 to TRBJ2-5; D may be TRBD2 (6 bases). V was shortened by 4 bases and J by 1 base, with 13 bases between the two germline ends. The CDR3 covers 15 residues. CDR1 and CDR2 from the germline V gene are LGHDT and YNNKEL (reference sequence). As DNA, the CDR3 is TGTGCCAGCAGCCCCGGGGTAGCGGCCCAAGAGACCCAGTACTTC. This sequence encodes CASSPGVAAQETQYF.

Within the sample, this clonotype is medium-sized. J is TRBJ2-3 and V is TRBV28, with 7 bases fitting TRBD2. Germline V gene sequence: CDR1 MDHEN, CDR2 SYDVKM. Losses at the gene ends were 6 bases for V and 2 bases for J; bases not matched to a gene: 2. This CDR3 region has 13 residues. The DNA of the CDR3 is TGTGCCAGCAGGGGGGGGTTCACAGATACGCAGTATTTT. It encodes CASRGGFTDTQYF.

This clonotype is large in the sample. The V gene is TRBV27, the J gene TRBJ2-1; D gene unclear. V gave up 6 bases and J gave up 0 bases, with 12 bases separating them. The CDR3 length is 15 residues. Germline V lookup: CDR1 MNHEY, CDR2 SMNVEV (reference sequence). DNA of the CDR3: TGTGCCAGCAGCGTTAGCTCAAGCTCCTACAATGAGCAGTTCTTC. It encodes CASSVSSSSYNEQFF.

This clonotype is large in the sample. This chain links TRBV25-1 with TRBJ2-3, with D perhaps given as TRBD1 or TRBD2 (5 bases each). Trimming took off 5 bases at V and 2 bases at J, with 8 bases between the two ends. CDR3 length: 13 amino acids. Germline CDR1 and CDR2: MGHDK and SYGVNS. The CDR3, as DNA: TGTGCCAGCAGTTGGGGGTTCACAGATACGCAGTATTTT. Translating gives CASSWGFTDTQYF. Full variable domain (outside the CDR3, taken from reference TRBV25-1 and TRBJ2-3): EADIYQTPRYLVIGTGKKITLECSQTMGHDKMYWYQQDPGMELHLIHYSYGVNSTEKGDLSSESTVSRIRTEHFPLTLESARPSHTSQYLCASSWGFTDTQYFGPGTRLTVL.

A few counts support this clonotype. The chain uses TRBV4-1 and TRBJ2-7, with a possible D match to TRBD2 (6 bases). The CDR3 length is 17 residues. Trimming pared 2 bases from V and 5 bases from J, leaving 22 bases between. Germline assignment: CDR1 MGHRA and CDR2 YSYEKL. Here the CDR3 DNA reads TGCGCCAGCAGCCAACAGTTTCGGGCTAGCGCAACGCACGAGCAGTACTTC. Protein sequence: CASSQQFRASATHEQYF.

This clonotype is deemed large. The chain employs TRBV27 and TRBJ2-1; the match to TRBD2 covers 12 bases. The CDR3 has 16 amino acids. With V trimmed by 5 bases and J by 6 bases, 8 bases remained unmatched. CDR1 MNHEY and CDR2 SMNVEV come from the germline V gene (reference sequence). The CDR3 nucleotides read TGTGCCAGCAGTCTAGCGGGGGGGCTAAAGGGCAATGAGCAGTTCTTC. It encodes CASSLAGGLKGNEQFF.

This clonotype is medium-sized (0.01 to 0.1%). The genes are TRBV19 and TRBJ1-1; possibly TRBD1 for D (5 bases). This CDR3 contains 11 residues. Germline CDR1 and CDR2: LNHDA and SQIVND (reference sequence). The germline V and J ends were trimmed by 4 bases and 11 bases, with 11 bases remaining between them. The CDR3 loop reads CASSTRWGAFF. CDR3 coding DNA: TGTGCCAGTAGTACCAGGTGGGGCGCTTTCTTT.

In its sample, this clonotype is large. The chain combines TRBV29-1 with TRBJ2-7, with D tentatively TRBD1 (5 bases). Trimming removed 0 bases at V and 0 bases at J, with 15 bases between. The CDR3 extends over 16 amino acids. Germline V lookup: CDR1 SQVTM, CDR2 ANQGSEA. CDR3 in DNA: TGCAGCGTTGAAGATCCCGGCAGGGATAGCTCCTACGAGCAGTACTTC. Translation gives CSVEDPGRDSSYEQYF.

This clonotype counts as large. The rearrangement joins TRBV20-1 to TRBJ2-5; D perhaps matches TRBD1 (6 bases). CDR1 is DFQATT, CDR2 SNEGSKA, per germline (reference sequence). There are 13 residues in the CDR3. V gave up 6 bases and J gave up 2 bases, with 13 bases separating them. The CDR3 nucleotides are TGCAGTGCCCCTCGGGACATACAAGAGACCCAGTACTTC. It is translated as CSAPRDIQETQYF.